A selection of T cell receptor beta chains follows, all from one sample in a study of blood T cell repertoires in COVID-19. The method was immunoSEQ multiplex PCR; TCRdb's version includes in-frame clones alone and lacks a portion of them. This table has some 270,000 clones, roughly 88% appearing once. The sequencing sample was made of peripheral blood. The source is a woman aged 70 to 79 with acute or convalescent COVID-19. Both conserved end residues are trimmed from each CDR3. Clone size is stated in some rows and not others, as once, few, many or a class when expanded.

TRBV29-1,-,SVGLTGGEQY
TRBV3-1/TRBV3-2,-,ASSQKGATGELF
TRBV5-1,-,ASKPSGLNTEAF
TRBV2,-,ASSGTELNQPQH
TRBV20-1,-,SARGGAEAF
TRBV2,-,ASSTGTMEEQF
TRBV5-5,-,ASSLWDNPNSPLH
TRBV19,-,ASSIRGSTDTQY
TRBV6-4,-,ASSDTTTGSYT
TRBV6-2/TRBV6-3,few,ASSEQGNQPQH
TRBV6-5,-,ASRRGGDSNQPQH
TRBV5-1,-,ASSPGGQEALYGYT
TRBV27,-,ASSLKSGNSPLH
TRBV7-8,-,ASSLFGAVNTEAF
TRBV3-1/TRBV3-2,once,ASSRVPRGLLF
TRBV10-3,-,AISDQGYLGNEQF
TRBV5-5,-,ASSAQGIDGYT
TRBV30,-,AWSAGTVQETQY
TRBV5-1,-,ASSLRTSGARNTEAF
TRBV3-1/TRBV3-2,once,ASSQGSGGSINNEQF
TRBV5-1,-,ASSSLAGGPVEQF
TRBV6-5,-,ASAHGFGYT
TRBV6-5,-,ASPASRGELF
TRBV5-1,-,ASSRGLAGGSDTQY
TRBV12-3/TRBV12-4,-,ASSLRGGNIQY
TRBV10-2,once,ASSAQGLNTEAF
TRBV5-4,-,ASSQPGQGSYEQY
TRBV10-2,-,ASRWEETQY
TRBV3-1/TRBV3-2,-,ASSPVGGDTEAF
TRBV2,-,ASGTGLSNQPQH
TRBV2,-,ASSEGGTNEKLF
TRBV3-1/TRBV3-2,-,ASSKYKGTGEDGEQF
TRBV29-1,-,SVWGQQKGGTDTQY
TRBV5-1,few,ASSLTQGAQGYT
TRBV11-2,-,ASSSLLRQGYNEQF
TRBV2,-,ASRGNTEAF
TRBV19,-,ASSIRVNTEAF
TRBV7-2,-,ASSFPQVYGYT
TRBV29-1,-,SVEGAFEAF
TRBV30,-,AWSANTPQH
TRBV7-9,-,ASSLVLEDEQY
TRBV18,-,ASSPLRIRGTDTQY
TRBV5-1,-,ASSLEPPGEKLF
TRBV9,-,ASSVRDRGSYT
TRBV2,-,ASSDSPNTEAF
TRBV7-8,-,ASSPSPGQVMDEQF
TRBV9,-,ASSAGQEFSPLH
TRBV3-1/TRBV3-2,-,ASSPGDRYNEQF
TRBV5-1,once,ASSFDRYQETQY
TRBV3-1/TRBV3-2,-,ASSPQRQGAKAF
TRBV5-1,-,ASSLDRGPRGYT
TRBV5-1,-,ASRRRNEQF
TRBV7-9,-,ASSRDLGNTEAF
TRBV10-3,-,AISVGGVDGYT
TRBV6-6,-,ASSWGGPKETQY
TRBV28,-,ASSWEDYGYT
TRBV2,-,ARRQANYGYT
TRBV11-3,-,ASSFKTSGGYNEQF
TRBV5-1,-,ASSFKETQY
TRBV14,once,ASSQASTPGYGYT